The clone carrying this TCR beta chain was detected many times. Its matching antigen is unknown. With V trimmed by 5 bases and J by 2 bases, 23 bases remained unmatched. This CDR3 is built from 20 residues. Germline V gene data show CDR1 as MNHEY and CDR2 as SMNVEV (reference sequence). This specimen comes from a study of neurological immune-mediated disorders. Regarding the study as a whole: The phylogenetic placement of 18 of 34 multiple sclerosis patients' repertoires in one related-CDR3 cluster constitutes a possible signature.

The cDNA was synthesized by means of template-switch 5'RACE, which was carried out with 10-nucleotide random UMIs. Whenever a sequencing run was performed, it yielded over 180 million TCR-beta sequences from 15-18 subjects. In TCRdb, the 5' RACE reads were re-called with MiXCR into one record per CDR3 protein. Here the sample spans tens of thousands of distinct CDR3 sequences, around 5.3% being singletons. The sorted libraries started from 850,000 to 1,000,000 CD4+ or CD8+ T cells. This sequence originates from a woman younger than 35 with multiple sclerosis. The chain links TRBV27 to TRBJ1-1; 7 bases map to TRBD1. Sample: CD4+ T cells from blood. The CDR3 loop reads CASSLGRWDSGVLENTEAFF. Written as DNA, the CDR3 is TGTGCCAGCAGTCTGGGGCGGTGGGACAGCGGGGTCTTAGAAAACACTGAAGCTTTCTTT.